This is a list of T cell receptor beta chains from one sample in a study of blood T cell repertoires in COVID-19. Clones were sequenced by immunoSEQ multiplex PCR, and TCRdb holds only the in-frame ones, with some missing. Among about 59,000 clones, around 90% were seen once, and the ten largest hold roughly 15%. Sample: peripheral blood. The receptors here all came from a man older than 75 with acute or convalescent COVID-19. CDR3s include the opening cysteine and the closing phenylalanine or tryptophan. The D gene is left open where the match is weak. Part of the rows lack a size; the others show once, few, many or a class for expanded clones.

V gene	J gene	clone size	D gene	CDR3 protein	CDR3 DNA
TRBV10-3	TRBJ2-1	-	TRBD1	CAISEPGQSSYNEQFF	TGTGCCATCAGTGAGCCGGGACAGTCCTCCTACAATGAGCAGTTCTTC
TRBV6-5	TRBJ2-7	-	-	CASSQPAGASYEQYF	TGTGCCAGCAGTCAACCAGCGGGCGCTTCCTACGAGCAGTACTTC
TRBV18	TRBJ2-1	-	-	CASSPPEAAGSYNEQFF	TGTGCCAGCTCACCACCTGAGGCGGCCGGGTCCTACAATGAGCAGTTCTTC
TRBV29-1	TRBJ2-7	-	-	CSVVRYDYEQYF	TGCAGCGTTGTCAGGTACGACTACGAGCAGTACTTC
TRBV7-2	TRBJ1-4	-	-	CASSLFQENEKLFF	TGTGCCAGCAGCTTATTCCAGGAAAATGAAAAACTGTTTTTT
TRBV10-3	TRBJ2-3	once	TRBD1	CAISDRGRDTDTQYF	TGTGCCATCAGCGACAGGGGGCGCGATACAGATACGCAGTATTTT
TRBV5-6	TRBJ2-7	-	TRBD1	CASIRTGTSYEQYF	TGTGCCAGCATCCGGACAGGGACCTCCTACGAGCAGTACTTC
TRBV3-1/TRBV3-2	TRBJ1-2	-	-	CASSQVLQYGYTF	TGTGCCAGCAGCCAAGTCTTACAGTATGGCTACACCTTC
TRBV4-2	TRBJ2-5	once	TRBD2	CASSQNSGGSQETQYF	TGTGCCAGCAGCCAAAATAGCGGGGGATCCCAAGAGACCCAGTACTTC
TRBV9	TRBJ2-1	-	TRBD1	CASSGGDRGFNEQFF	TGTGCCAGCAGCGGGGGAGACAGGGGGTTCAATGAGCAGTTCTTC
TRBV2	TRBJ1-3	-	-	CASSEAQAGPGNTIYF	TGTGCCAGCAGTGAAGCGCAGGCAGGGCCTGGAAACACCATATATTTT
TRBV20-1	TRBJ2-7	-	TRBD1	CSASGGQFYEQYF	TGCAGTGCTAGTGGGGGACAGTTCTACGAGCAGTACTTC
TRBV6-1	TRBJ1-6	-	TRBD1	CASSEGQVVYSPLHF	TGTGCCAGCAGTGAGGGACAGGTGGTGTATTCACCCCTCCACTTT
TRBV5-4	TRBJ2-5	-	-	CASSAGPPDQETQYF	TGTGCCAGCAGCGCGGGGCCTCCGGACCAAGAGACCCAGTACTTC
TRBV19	TRBJ1-6	-	TRBD1	CASSTDRAYNSPLHF	TGTGCCAGTAGTACGGACAGGGCGTATAATTCACCCCTCCACTTT
TRBV3-1/TRBV3-2	TRBJ1-6	-	-	CASSFYGQADNSPLHF	TGTGCCAGCAGCTTTTATGGGCAGGCTGATAATTCACCCCTCCACTTT
TRBV10-3	TRBJ2-5	-	TRBD2	CAISEGLAGGRETQYF	TGTGCCATCAGTGAGGGACTAGCGGGGGGCCGGGAGACCCAGTACTTC
TRBV19	TRBJ1-5	-	-	CASRSDSNQPQHF	TGTGCCAGTAGATCAGATAGCAATCAGCCCCAGCATTTT
TRBV24-1	TRBJ1-5	-	-	CATSDSGVNSQPQHF	TGTGCCACCAGTGATTCAGGGGTCAACTCTCAGCCCCAGCATTTT
TRBV3-1/TRBV3-2	TRBJ2-1	-	-	CASSRAGPSYNEQFF	TGTGCCAGCAGCCGAGCGGGTCCCTCCTACAATGAGCAGTTCTTC
TRBV3-1/TRBV3-2	TRBJ1-1	-	-	CASSQAFEAFF	TGTGCCAGCAGCCAAGCTTTTGAAGCTTTCTTT
TRBV14	TRBJ1-2	-	-	CASSQYLVGDGYTF	TGTGCCAGCAGCCAATACTTGGTCGGAGATGGCTACACCTTC